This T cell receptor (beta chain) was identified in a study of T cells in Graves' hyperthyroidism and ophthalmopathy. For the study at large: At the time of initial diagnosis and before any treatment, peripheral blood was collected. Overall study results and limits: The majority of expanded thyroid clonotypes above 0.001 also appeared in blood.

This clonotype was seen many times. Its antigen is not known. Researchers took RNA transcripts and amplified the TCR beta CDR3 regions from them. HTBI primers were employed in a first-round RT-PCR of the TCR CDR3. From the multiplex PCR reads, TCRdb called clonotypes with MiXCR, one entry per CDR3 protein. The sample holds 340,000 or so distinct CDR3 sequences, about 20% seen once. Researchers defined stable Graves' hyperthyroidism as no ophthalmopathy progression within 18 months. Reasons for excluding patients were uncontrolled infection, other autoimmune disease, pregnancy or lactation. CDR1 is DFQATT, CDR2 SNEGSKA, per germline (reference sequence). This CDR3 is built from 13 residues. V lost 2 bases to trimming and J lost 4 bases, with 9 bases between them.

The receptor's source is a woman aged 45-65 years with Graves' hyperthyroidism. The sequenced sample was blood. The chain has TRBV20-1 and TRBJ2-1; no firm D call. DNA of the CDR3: TGCAGTGCTAGACAAGCATCTTACAATGAGCAGTTCTTC. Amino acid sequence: CSARQASYNEQFF.